This TCR beta chain was recorded in a study of human T cells and chemical hapten exposure. This sample's time point: patch test 2, 6 weeks after DPC sensitization. Treatment described: therapeutic diphenylcyclopropenone sensitization with weekly scalp DPC. CDR3 length equals 13 residues. CDR1 and CDR2 (germline): DFQATT, SNEGSKA (reference sequence). V lost 2 bases, J lost 2 bases, and 10 bases lay in between. TCRdb re-called the RACE reads with MiXCR, one entry per CDR3 protein. Here the sample spans 360,000 or so distinct CDR3 sequences, about 6.9% being singletons. This clonotype has a count of ten or more.

The TCR was taken from a woman aged 18-30 years with alopecia areata. Some clones in this sample may be carry-over from other donors' samples. The V and J genes are TRBV20-1 and TRBJ2-7, with D maybe TRBD1 (5 bases). Specimen: whole blood, collected in connection with sensitization to the hapten diphenylcyclopropenone (DPC). CDR3: CSARSQGTYEQYF. CDR3 in DNA: TGCAGTGCTAGAAGCCAGGGAACCTACGAGCAGTACTTC.